This entry lists 32 T cell receptor beta chains sequenced from one sample in a study of blood T cells in healthy people across ages. A second PCR, run for roughly 7 to 11 cycles, used a sample-barcoded 5' primer plus a J-beta primer mix. TCRdb re-derived calls from the 5' RACE reads in MiXCR, one entry per CDR3 protein. This table holds roughly 800,000 distinct CDR3 sequences, 58% found once. The specimen sequenced was blood. These TCRs come from a man aged 30-40 years in good health.

The chain couples TRBV6-2 or TRBV6-3 to TRBJ2-7; tentative D call: TRBD2 (7 bases). Trimming shortened V by 6 bases and J by 3 bases, and 18 bases separated the two germline ends. The CDR3 sequence is 15 residues long. Germline loops: CDR1 MNHEY, CDR2 SVGEGT. In DNA form, the CDR3 reads TGTGCCAGCAGCCAACGTGGGGGGGCATTCTACGAGCAGTACTTC. Protein sequence: CASSQRGGAFYEQYF.

CDR3 in amino acids: CSAKEQGPFGNEQFF. DNA for the CDR3: TGCAGTGCTAAGGAACAGGGCCCGTTTGGCAATGAGCAGTTCTTC. This rearrangement joins TRBV20-1 to TRBJ2-1, with a weak D call TRBD1 (6 bases). CDR1 and CDR2 from the germline V gene are DFQATT and SNEGSKA (reference sequence). The CDR3 runs 15 residues. Trimming removed 4 bases from V and 6 bases from J, with 19 bases in between.

This clonotype was found many times. The V and J genes are TRBV12-3 or TRBV12-4 and TRBJ1-2; D remains ambiguous. This CDR3 comprises 12 residues. The germline V and J ends were trimmed by 5 bases and 4 bases, with 8 bases remaining between them. The chain's CDR3 is CASSTQIYGYTF. CDR3 DNA sequence: TGTGCCAGCAGTACACAGATCTATGGCTACACCTTC.

This clonotype turned up a few times. V and J are TRBV12-3 or TRBV12-4 and TRBJ1-1; a possible D gene is TRBD1 (5 bases). The CDR3 contains 13 residues. V lost 5 bases to trimming and J lost 6 bases, with 13 bases between them. CDR3 bases: TGTGCCAGCAGTCCCCGCCGGGGGTCTGAAGCTTTCTTT. The encoded protein is CASSPRRGSEAFF.

This clonotype has a single count. This sequence joins TRBV12-3 or TRBV12-4 and TRBJ2-1, with 8 bases aligning to TRBD2. The closer fit of TRBJ2-7 to the DNA end suggests the J call may be wrong. The CDR3 consists of 15 residues. Here the CDR3 DNA reads TGTGCCAGCAGTGTCGGTAGCGGGACCTACAATGAGCAGTACTTC. Its translation is CASSVGSGTYNEQYF.

This clonotype was counted a few times. The V and J genes are TRBV11-3 and TRBJ2-4; no definite D call. This CDR3 is built from 13 residues. The germline gives CDR1 SGHNT, CDR2 YENEEA. The ends were cut back, 4 bases at V and 4 bases at J, with 8 bases in the middle. CDR3 nucleotides: TGTGCCAGCAGCTACGGAGAGAAAAACATTCAGTACTTC. Protein product: CASSYGEKNIQYF.

This clonotype was recorded many times. The rearrangement uses TRBV20-1 and TRBJ2-5; 7 nucleotides match TRBD2. Germline values: CDR1 DFQATT, CDR2 SNEGSKA (reference sequence). The CDR3 spans 14 residues. The J segment lost 2 bases and the V segment lost 6 bases, leaving 9 bases of the junction unmatched. The CDR3 region is CSATPRAGQETQYF. The CDR3 bases are TGCAGTGCGACCCCTCGAGCGGGGCAAGAGACCCAGTACTTC.

The V and J genes are TRBV12-3 or TRBV12-4 and TRBJ2-1; TRBD2 is a possible D gene (6 bases). V was trimmed by 6 bases and J by 7 bases, leaving 19 bases between them. There are 15 residues in the CDR3. DNA for the CDR3: TGTGCCAGCAGCCATCCGTTACGCGGGATTAATGAGCAGTTCTTC. It encodes CASSHPLRGINEQFF.

The chain carries TRBV4-3 and TRBJ2-5, with 7 bases matching TRBD1. This CDR3 is 16 amino acids long. Germline V gene lookup returns CDR1 LGHNA and CDR2 YSLEER. The ends lost 0 bases at V and 5 bases at J; junction bases unmatched: 9. CDR3 in amino acids: CASSQDLGGIGETQYF. CDR3 coding DNA: TGCGCCAGCAGCCAAGATCTAGGGGGCATTGGGGAGACCCAGTACTTC.

A few counts support this clonotype. The genes are TRBV11-2 and TRBJ2-1; TRBD2 is a possible D gene (5 bases). The CDR3 has 12 residues. Germline assignment: CDR1 SGHAT and CDR2 FQNNGV. The ends were cut back, 1 base at V and 15 bases at J, with 13 bases in the middle. The CDR3 nucleotides read TGTGCCAGCAGCTTAGGTGCTAGCCCAGCGTTCTTC. This sequence encodes CASSLGASPAFF.

The V gene is TRBV4-3, the J gene TRBJ2-5, with D possibly matching TRBD2 (5 bases). The ends were cut back, 1 base at V and 11 bases at J, with 17 bases in the middle. This CDR3 contains 14 residues. CDR1 and CDR2 (germline): LGHNA, YSLEER. In DNA, the CDR3 is TGCGCCAGCAGCCAAGCCGGGAACGGTGTTGAGCAGTACTTC. This translates into CASSQAGNGVEQYF.

The chain joins TRBV7-8 to TRBJ2-1; 9 bases fit TRBD2. This CDR3 contains 15 residues. V shed 0 bases and J 10 bases; nucleotides not matched to a gene: 7. In germline, CDR1 is SGHVS, CDR2 FQNEAQ. CDR3 loop: CASSLALAGLREQFF. CDR3 DNA sequence: TGTGCCAGCAGCTTAGCCCTAGCGGGATTGCGGGAGCAGTTCTTC.

This chain links TRBV7-2 with TRBJ2-1, with TRBD2 matching 10 bases. The CDR3 contains 16 residues. In germline, CDR1 is SGHTA, CDR2 FQGNSA. V lost 1 base and J lost 4; bases outside the gene matches: 4. The CDR3 DNA follows: TGTGCCAGCAGCTTAGGGGGTAGCGGGAGGTACAATGAGCAGTTCTTC. Protein sequence: CASSLGGSGRYNEQFF. Looking up the rest from reference TRBV7-2 and TRBJ2-1 gives the full variable domain: GAGVSQSPSNKVTEKGKDVELRCDPISGHTALYWYRQSLGQGLEFLIYFQGNSAPDKSGLPSDRFSAERTGGSVSTLTIQRTQQEDSAVYLCASSLGGSGRYNEQFFGPGTRLTVL.

This sequence joins TRBV20-1 and TRBJ2-6, with D maybe TRBD1 (6 bases). Germline V gene lookup returns CDR1 DFQATT and CDR2 SNEGSKA (reference sequence). The CDR3 loop spans 17 amino acids. The ends were cut back, 3 bases at V and 2 bases at J, with 17 bases in the middle. The CDR3 region is CSASPGTRRTGANVLTF. The CDR3 DNA reads TGCAGTGCTAGCCCAGGGACAAGGAGGACTGGGGCCAACGTCCTGACTTTC.

This clonotype was picked up a small number of times. The J gene is TRBJ1-6, the V gene TRBV6-5, with D possibly TRBD1 on 6 matching bases. Germline loops: CDR1 MNHEY, CDR2 SVGAGI. This CDR3 spans 18 amino acids. V lost 0 bases, J lost 5 bases, and 17 bases lay in between. The CDR3 loop reads CASSYSGLGGLDNSPLHF. The CDR3 DNA is TGTGCCAGCAGTTACTCGGGCTTGGGGGGGCTAGATAATTCACCCCTCCACTTT.

The chain combines TRBV6-1 with TRBJ1-5, with D possibly matching TRBD1 (5 bases). The V end was cut by 5 bases, the J end by 0 bases, with 17 bases between. This CDR3 comprises 17 residues. The germline V gene has CDR1 MNHNS and CDR2 SASEGT. In DNA, the CDR3 is TGTGCCAGCAGTACCGGGGCCCCCACTTATAGCAATCAGCCCCAGCATTTT. Protein: CASSTGAPTYSNQPQHF.

The chain is built from TRBV20-1 and TRBJ2-7, with a tentative D call TRBD1 (6 bases). V was clipped by 5 bases and J by 2 bases, with 22 bases between them. The germline V gene has CDR1 DFQATT and CDR2 SNEGSKA (reference sequence). CDR3 size: 16 residues. CDR3 DNA sequence: TGCAGTGCTGTGGGCTTCTCGGGACAACCAACCTACGAGCAGTACTTC. This sequence encodes CSAVGFSGQPTYEQYF.

This clonotype was detected only a few times. J is TRBJ2-1 and V is TRBV29-1; TRBD2 matches 14 bases. J was trimmed by 9 bases and V by 5 bases; bases with no gene match: 3. The CDR3 length is 13 residues. CDR1 and CDR2 from the germline V gene are SQVTM and ANQGSEA. Here the CDR3 reads CSVSGLAGGEQFF. The CDR3 nucleotides read TGCAGCGTTTCCGGACTAGCGGGAGGTGAGCAGTTCTTC.

The chain carries TRBV15 and TRBJ2-1, with 8 positions matching TRBD1. The J segment lost 11 bases and the V segment lost 1 base, leaving 7 bases of the junction unmatched. Germline V CDR1 and CDR2: LNHNV, YYDKDF (reference sequence). The CDR3 is made up of 14 amino acids. In DNA, the CDR3 is TGTGCCACCAGCAGAGGGACTACCAGGGGGCAGCAGTTCTTC. This encodes CATSRGTTRGQQFF.

The V gene is TRBV7-9, the J gene TRBJ1-4; the D gene is possibly TRBD1 (6 bases). The V and J ends lost 2 bases and 7 bases respectively, with 11 bases between them. The CDR3 is 14 residues long. From germline, CDR1 is SEHNR and CDR2 FQNEAQ (reference sequence). CDR3 in DNA: TGTGCCAGCAGCTTAAGGACAGACGGTGAAAAACTGTTTTTT. Residues: CASSLRTDGEKLFF.

As for this clonotype: A junction boundary mismatches the germline segment, possibly from a read error. This CDR3 reads CASSLKQDAYEQHF. The DNA for the CDR3 is TGCGCCAGCAGCTTGAAACAGGACGCCTACGAGCAGCACTTC. The chain couples TRBV5-1 to TRBJ2-7, with a possible D match to TRBD1 (5 bases). This CDR3 comprises 14 residues. Germline CDR1 SGHRS, CDR2 YFSETQ.

The chain has TRBV20-1 and TRBJ2-7, with TRBD2 matching over 13 bases. CDR3 length: 17 residues. Germline V gives CDR1 DFQATT, CDR2 SNEGSKA (reference sequence). The ends lost 2 bases at V and 0 bases at J; junction bases unmatched: 7. This CDR3 is CSARLLAGGPISYEQYF. The CDR3 DNA is TGCAGTGCTAGATTACTAGCGGGAGGGCCCATCTCCTACGAGCAGTACTTC.

The V gene is TRBV27, the J gene TRBJ1-1; D ambiguous. Trimming took 3 bases from V and 8 from J, leaving 13 bases between them. Germline V gene sequence: CDR1 MNHEY, CDR2 SMNVEV (reference sequence). This CDR3 is built from 13 residues. The CDR3 here is CASSLIEGWEAFF. In DNA, the CDR3 is TGTGCCAGCAGTTTGATTGAAGGTTGGGAAGCTTTCTTT.

This clonotype was picked up one time. CDR3 loop: CSVEHSMNTEAFF. The DNA of the CDR3 is TGCAGCGTTGAACACAGCATGAACACTGAAGCTTTCTTT. The chain combines TRBV29-1 with TRBJ1-1; D not resolved. The CDR3 is 13 amino acids. Germline V gene sequence: CDR1 SQVTM, CDR2 ANQGSEA. The V and J ends lost 2 bases and 0 bases respectively, with 7 bases between them.

The chain carries TRBV7-2 and TRBJ1-4, with 10 nucleotides matching TRBD1. J gave up 7 bases and V 5 bases, and 10 bases lay outside the gene matches. The CDR3 runs to 16 residues. Germline V gene data show CDR1 as SGHTA and CDR2 as FQGNSA. CDR3 bases: TGTGCCAGCAGCCCGATACCGGGACAGGGGACTGAAAAACTGTTTTTT. Translated, it gives CASSPIPGQGTEKLFF.

The chain couples TRBV20-1 to TRBJ1-5; tentatively, D is TRBD1 (5 bases). V dropped 0 bases and J dropped 2 bases, with 11 bases sitting between them. The CDR3 runs to 15 residues. CDR1 and CDR2 from the germline V gene are DFQATT and SNEGSKA (reference sequence). CDR3 sequence: CSARDAGSGNQPQHF. CDR3 in DNA: TGCAGTGCTAGAGATGCAGGGAGTGGCAATCAGCCCCAGCATTTT.

The chain couples TRBV7-2 to TRBJ2-5; the match to TRBD1 covers 7 bases. The CDR3 totals 14 residues. V was pared by 3 bases and J by 11 bases, with 12 bases of the junction left unmatched. Germline lookup yields CDR1 SGHTA and CDR2 FQGNSA. The CDR3 protein is CASSFRGSEGEQYF. CDR3 sequence (DNA): TGTGCCAGCAGCTTCAGGGGGAGTGAGGGGGAGCAGTACTTC. Full variable domain (remainder filled in from reference TRBV7-2 and TRBJ2-5): GAGVSQSPSNKVTEKGKDVELRCDPISGHTALYWYRQSLGQGLEFLIYFQGNSAPDKSGLPSDRFSAERTGGSVSTLTIQRTQQEDSAVYLCASSFRGSEGEQYFGPGTRLLVL.

CDR3 coding DNA: TGTGCCATCAACAAGACTCCGATCGGCGAGCAGTACTTC. It specifies CAINKTPIGEQYF. The rearrangement joins TRBV10-3 to TRBJ2-7; D not resolved. The CDR3 has 13 residues. Germline CDR1 ENHRY, CDR2 SYGVKD. The germline V and J ends were trimmed by 7 bases and 6 bases, with 16 bases remaining between them.

This chain uses TRBV29-1 with TRBJ2-7, with 10 bases aligning to TRBD1. The DNA matches TRBJ2-4 better at its end, which makes the J call doubtful. The germline gives CDR1 SQVTM, CDR2 ANQGSEA. The CDR3 is 14 residues long. CDR3 residues: CSVEGRDRGNIQYF. In DNA, the CDR3 is TGCAGCGTTGAAGGCCGGGACAGGGGAAACATTCAGTACTTC.

The chain links TRBV29-1 to TRBJ2-5; 8 bases line up with TRBD2. CDR3 length: 13 residues. V dropped 6 bases and J dropped 4; count of bases not matched to a gene: 7. Germline loops: CDR1 SQVTM, CDR2 ANQGSEA. CDR3 DNA sequence: TGCAGCGTAGCCAAACGGGAGGGAGAGACCCAGTACTTC. It specifies CSVAKREGETQYF.

The chain combines TRBV12-3 or TRBV12-4 with TRBJ1-2; 7 nucleotides match TRBD1. The V gene end was trimmed by 3 bases and the J gene end by 8 bases; junction bases not matched to a gene: 6. The CDR3 is 13 amino acids. The CDR3 DNA is TGTGCCAGCAGTTTCACAGGGGAAGCCGGCTACACCTTC. It codes for CASSFTGEAGYTF.

The V gene is TRBV12-3 or TRBV12-4, the J gene TRBJ2-3; a weak D match, TRBD2 (5 bases). Trimming cost V 6 bases and J 6 bases, with 16 bases left between them. The CDR3 has 14 residues. CDR3 bases: TGTGCCAGCAGCCCCAGGTTTGAGGGCGATACGCAGTATTTT. Its translation is CASSPRFEGDTQYF.